What follows are 10 T cell receptor beta chains derived from one specimen sequenced in a study of blood T cells in healthy people across ages. Using a J-beta primer mix together with a sample-barcoded 5' primer, a second PCR was run for 7 to 11 cycles. TCRdb used MiXCR to reprocess the 5' RACE reads, holding one entry per CDR3 protein. The sample shows around 820,000 distinct CDR3 sequences, around a quarter of them seen only once. This sample also belongs to another study, concerning T cells of mothers and their children.

Sequencing was carried out using blood. The receptors were gathered from a boy younger than 18 in good health.

This clonotype was counted a few times. This chain connects TRBV9 to TRBJ1-4; D may be TRBD1 (6 bases). The V gene lost 0 bases and the J gene lost 5 bases, with 11 bases spanning the gap. The CDR3 has 15 amino acids. Per the germline V gene, CDR1 is SGDLS and CDR2 is YYNGEE. CDR3 nucleotide sequence: TGTGCCAGCAGCGTAGATCCAGGGGTAAATGAAAAACTGTTTTTT. Translation gives CASSVDPGVNEKLFF.

This clonotype showed up just a few times. The V gene is TRBV29-1, the J gene TRBJ1-1; no definite D call. Trimming took 6 bases from V and 0 from J, leaving 8 bases between them. The germline V gene has CDR1 SQVTM and CDR2 ANQGSEA. The CDR3 spans 12 residues. The CDR3 nucleotides are TGCAGCGTACCGATAGTGAACACTGAAGCTTTCTTT. Its translation is CSVPIVNTEAFF.

V usage is TRBV28 and J usage is TRBJ1-2; 8 bases fit TRBD1. Unmatched junction bases numbered 8, after V lost 6 bases and J lost 8 bases. Germline CDR1 is MDHEN and CDR2 is SYDVKM. The CDR3 totals 13 residues. CDR3 nucleotides: TGTGCCAGCAGATACTTGGACAGGGAGGGCTACACCTTC. Protein: CASRYLDREGYTF.

This chain links TRBV4-3 with TRBJ2-5; 7 bases map to TRBD1. The better agreement between TRBJ2-7 and the DNA end casts doubt on the J call. Germline V gene data show CDR1 as LGHNA and CDR2 as YSLEER. The CDR3 runs to 19 residues. The CDR3 coding sequence is TGCGCCAGCAGCCAAGATCCCCTTCAGGGGGAATCCTACTCCTACGAGCAGTACTTC. Amino acid sequence: CASSQDPLQGESYSYEQYF.

Regarding this clonotype: A junction boundary mismatches the germline segment, possibly from a read error. This chain connects TRBV6-5 to TRBJ1-5; D remains ambiguous. CDR3 length equals 15 residues. The germline V gene encodes CDR1 MNHEY and CDR2 SVGAGI. The CDR3 sequence is CASSDSPTSNQPQHF. CDR3 DNA: TGTGCCAGCAGTGACTCGCCTACGAGCAATCAGCCCCAGCATTTT.

This clonotype was seen a handful of times. This sequence joins TRBV20-1 and TRBJ2-1, with D perhaps given as TRBD1 or TRBD2 (5 bases each). V was trimmed by 6 bases and J by 8 bases, leaving 20 bases between them. CDR1 is DFQATT and CDR2 is SNEGSKA in the germline V gene (reference sequence). The CDR3 has 14 residues. Here the CDR3 DNA reads TGCAGTGCCATGGACCCAGGGAGCTCTCATGAGCAGTTCTTC. It translates to CSAMDPGSSHEQFF.

For the CDR3, the DNA is TGTGCCAGCAGTTCCGTAGGGAGCGCCGGGGAGCTGTTTTTT. It is translated as CASSSVGSAGELFF. The V and J genes are TRBV28 and TRBJ2-2; D possibly corresponds to TRBD2 (5 bases). V was shortened by 4 bases and J by 6 bases, with 12 bases between the two germline ends. This CDR3 spans 14 amino acids. The germline CDR1 and CDR2 sequences are MDHEN and SYDVKM.

This clonotype was observed a few times. A clone one base away is much larger, so this may be a read error. The CDR3 protein is CANSFGTGALEQYF. In DNA form, the CDR3 reads TGTGCCAACAGCTTCGGGACAGGGGCCTTAGAGCAGTACTTC. The rearrangement links TRBV5-5 to TRBJ2-5; 10 bases fit TRBD1. Germline V gene sequence: CDR1 SGHKS, CDR2 YYEKEE (reference sequence). The CDR3 is 14 amino acids. Full variable domain (outside the CDR3, taken from reference TRBV5-5 and TRBJ2-5): DAGVTQSPTHLIKTRGQQVTLRCSPISGHKSVSWYQQVLGQGPQFIFQYYEKEERGRGNFPDRFSARQFPNYSSELNVNALLLGDSALYLCANSFGTGALEQYFGPGTRLLVL.

Concerning this clonotype: Its ends do not fully match the called genes, so a read error is possible. This CDR3 is CSVETGYGTGDTDTQYF. The CDR3 DNA reads TGCAGCGTTGAAACAGGGTATGGGACAGGGGACACAGATACGCAGTACTTT. The chain recombines TRBV29-1 with TRBJ2-3, with 10 nucleotides matching TRBD1. This CDR3 region has 17 residues. Germline CDR1 and CDR2: SQVTM and ANQGSEA.

This chain connects TRBV7-6 to TRBJ2-2; D uncertain. The germline CDR1 and CDR2 sequences are SGHVS and FNYEAQ. Trimming removed 1 base from V and 6 bases from J, with 9 bases in between. The CDR3 has 14 amino acids. The CDR3 DNA is TGTGCCAGCAGCTTAGGTCCGCAGGCCGGGGAGCTGTTTTTT. Translation gives CASSLGPQAGELFF. The full variable domain, with the rest looked up from reference TRBV7-6 and TRBJ2-2, is GAGVSQSPRYKVTKRGQDVALRCDPISGHVSLYWYRQALGQGPEFLTYFNYEAQQDKSGLPNDRFSAERPEGSISTLTIQRTEQRDSAMYRCASSLGPQAGELFFGEGSRLTVL.